These T cell receptor beta chains were read from a single sample in a study of T cell changes during pregnancy in multiple sclerosis. The data were produced by immunoSEQ multiplex PCR, yet TCRdb's version contains in-frame clones alone and is incomplete. The data hold some 85,000 clones, with about 95% observed a single time. This specimen consisted of peripheral blood, obtained in the second trimester of pregnancy. The origin of the receptors is a female donor with multiple sclerosis, enrolled in a pregnancy study. Both conserved end residues are part of each CDR3. The D gene is left open where the match is weak. Expanded clones get a size class; other rows say once, few or many, or leave the size out.

j_gene	abundance	len	d_gene	v_gene	CDR3nt	CDR3aa
TRBJ2-7	NA	13	NA	TRBV30	TGTGCCTGGAGTGATGGACAGACCTACGAGCAGTACTTC	CAWSDGQTYEQYF
TRBJ2-7	medium-sized	14	NA	TRBV6-6	TGTGCCAGCAGTTATCCCCTCTCTCCTTACGAGCAGTACTTC	CASSYPLSPYEQYF
TRBJ2-1	NA	12	NA	TRBV5-1	TGCGCCAGCAGCATGGAGACGGGTGAGCAGTTCTTC	CASSMETGEQFF
TRBJ2-5	once	13	TRBD1	TRBV27	TGTGCCAGCAGTTGGACAGGGGAGGAGACCCAGTACTTC	CASSWTGEETQYF
TRBJ2-2	NA	15	TRBD1	TRBV18	TGTGCCAGCTCACCGGGACAGGGTAACACCGGGGAGCTGTTTTTT	CASSPGQGNTGELFF
TRBJ2-7	once	18	TRBD2	TRBV11-2	TGTGCCAGCAGCTCCGCTCTAAGGCGGCGGGAGGGTTCCTACGAGCAGTACTTC	CASSSALRRREGSYEQYF
TRBJ1-3	NA	15	TRBD1	TRBV7-9	TGTGCCACACAAATCGGGACAGGGAACGGAAACACCATATATTTT	CATQIGTGNGNTIYF
TRBJ2-5	NA	16	NA	TRBV5-6	TGTGCCAGCAGCTTGTTTTTTCTAGGGGGCCAAGAGACCCAGTACTTC	CASSLFFLGGQETQYF
TRBJ2-7	NA	15	TRBD2	TRBV7-9	TGTGCCAGCAGCTTTCTAGCGGGAGGGCCTCTCGAGCAGTACTTC	CASSFLAGGPLEQYF
TRBJ1-1	once	17	TRBD1	TRBV7-9	TGTGCCAGCAGCCCCGGGGTGGTGGGACAGGGGGCAACTGAAGCTTTCTTT	CASSPGVVGQGATEAFF
TRBJ1-5	NA	15	TRBD1	TRBV6-1	TGTGCCAGCAGTGAAGCAGGGGGCTGGAATCAGCCCCAGCATTTT	CASSEAGGWNQPQHF
TRBJ2-7	NA	15	TRBD2	TRBV10-2	TGCGCCAGCAGTGCGGTGGGACTAGCTTTGAAAGAGCAGTACTTC	CASSAVGLALKEQYF
TRBJ2-3	once	13	NA	TRBV13	TGTGCCAGCAGCCCCGGGGGACTTTCTACGCAGTATTTT	CASSPGGLSTQYF
TRBJ2-7	NA	14	NA	TRBV4-1	TGCGCCAGCAGCTTGGGGACGGGAGTCTACGAGCAGTACTTC	CASSLGTGVYEQYF
TRBJ1-2	NA	16	NA	TRBV6-1	TGTGCCAGCAGTGATAGGCGGGAGGGGGGAAACTATGGCTACACCTTC	CASSDRREGGNYGYTF
TRBJ2-1	NA	14	NA	TRBV27	TGTGCCAGCAGTTTATTGCGGGAAAACAATGAGCAGTTCTTC	CASSLLRENNEQFF
TRBJ2-5	NA	15	TRBD2	TRBV5-5	TGTGCCAGCACCCCGGACGCGGGGGAGCGGGAGACCCAGTACTTC	CASTPDAGERETQYF
TRBJ1-2	once	16	TRBD1	TRBV11-2	TGTGCCAGCAGCTTGACCCCCCCCAGGGGGCGCGGGGGCTACACCTTC	CASSLTPPRGRGGYTF
TRBJ2-3	NA	13	NA	TRBV7-8	TGTGCCAGCAGCTCCGACAACACAGATACGCAGTATTTT	CASSSDNTDTQYF
TRBJ2-3	NA	16	TRBD1	TRBV27	TGTGCCAGCAGGGCGGTCAGGGCACAGGGGACAGATACGCAGTATTTT	CASRAVRAQGTDTQYF
TRBJ1-1	NA	15	NA	TRBV7-3	TGTGCCAGCAGCCCCCAGGCCCATCTGTACACTGAAGCTTTCTTT	CASSPQAHLYTEAFF
TRBJ1-1	NA	14	NA	TRBV27	TGTGCCAGCAGTTTCGAGTCGGGGAGGGCTGAAGCTTTCTTT	CASSFESGRAEAFF
TRBJ1-4	NA	13	NA	TRBV28	TGTGCCAGCGGTGACAGCCAGGTGGGGGCCGTGTTTTTT	CASGDSQVGAVFF
TRBJ1-5	NA	13	NA	TRBV6-6	TGTGCCACTGGCGCAGGCACAAATCAGCCCCAGCATTTT	CATGAGTNQPQHF
TRBJ2-1	NA	16	NA	TRBV10-1	TGCGCCAGCAGTGAGTCGACTCCTCCGGGTTGGGATGAGCAGTTCTTC	CASSESTPPGWDEQFF
TRBJ1-5	NA	14	NA	TRBV28	TGTGCCAGCAGCATTGGCGGGGGCGGTCAGCCCCAGCATTTT	CASSIGGGGQPQHF
TRBJ2-3	NA	16	NA	TRBV5-1	TGCGCCAGCAGCTTGGTGGGCCACCCTAGCACAGATACGCAGTATTTT	CASSLVGHPSTDTQYF
TRBJ2-5	NA	14	TRBD1	TRBV5-1	TGCGCCAGTTCCGGAGGGACAGGGGACAAGACCCAGTACTTC	CASSGGTGDKTQYF
TRBJ2-3	NA	16	TRBD2	TRBV11-2	TGTGCCAGCAGCCCCCTAGCGGGAGGGAGCACAGATACGCAGTATTTT	CASSPLAGGSTDTQYF
TRBJ2-1	NA	11	TRBD2	TRBV2	TGTGCCAGCAGGACTAGCGTTGAGCAGTTCTTC	CASRTSVEQFF
TRBJ2-1	NA	14	NA	TRBV11-2	TGTGCCAGCAGCTCTCGGGGGATACGCAATGAGCAGTTCTTC	CASSSRGIRNEQFF
TRBJ2-5	once	12	NA	TRBV10-1	TGCGCCAGCAGAGAAGGGGAAGAGACCCAGTACTTC	CASREGEETQYF
TRBJ2-6	NA	18	NA	TRBV18	TGTGCCAGCTCAGCGGAACAGGGATCTACTTCTGGGGCCAACGTCCTGACTTTC	CASSAEQGSTSGANVLTF
TRBJ2-2	NA	20	NA	TRBV27	TGTGCCAGCAGTTTATCTGGCAGTTTAGGCAGGGCCCTGGGCACCGGGGAGCTGTTTTTT	CASSLSGSLGRALGTGELFF
TRBJ1-1	NA	13	TRBD1	TRBV29-1	TGCAGCGTTGAAGGACAGGGGGCGACTGAAGCTTTCTTT	CSVEGQGATEAFF
TRBJ2-2	NA	14	TRBD2	TRBV10-3	TGTGCCATCTCAACTGGGGGGGGCACCGGGGAGCTGTTTTTT	CAISTGGGTGELFF
TRBJ1-2	NA	15	TRBD1	TRBV6-1	TGTGCCAGCACTCTCCGGGGGACAGGGGACGCTGGCTACACCTTC	CASTLRGTGDAGYTF
TRBJ2-7	NA	15	TRBD2	TRBV27	TGTGCCAGCACACTAAGCGCGGGAGAACGGTACGAGCAGTACTTC	CASTLSAGERYEQYF
TRBJ1-1	NA	13	NA	TRBV30	TGTGCCTGGAATCCGGGACTAAACACTGAAGCTTTCTTT	CAWNPGLNTEAFF
TRBJ2-7	NA	14	NA	TRBV30	TGTGCCTGGAGTATAGCGGTGAGCTCCTACGAGCAGTACTTC	CAWSIAVSSYEQYF
TRBJ2-1	NA	14	TRBD2	TRBV7-7	TGTGCCAGCAGCTTAGGACTAGCGGACAATGAGCAGTTCTTC	CASSLGLADNEQFF
TRBJ1-1	once	11	NA	TRBV2	TGTGCCAGCACCCCAGTTTTCGAAGCTTTCTTT	CASTPVFEAFF
TRBJ2-7	few	14	TRBD2	TRBV2	TGTGCCAGCAGTGTGACTAGCGGAGCCTACGAGCAGTACTTC	CASSVTSGAYEQYF
TRBJ2-5	NA	16	NA	TRBV6-1	TGTGCCAGCAGTGAAGGGCCTCGTGGCCGTCCGGAGACCCAGTACTTC	CASSEGPRGRPETQYF
TRBJ2-1	once	15	TRBD1	TRBV7-9	TGTGCCAGCAGCTTAAGGGACAGTGTCTACAATGAGCAGTTCTTC	CASSLRDSVYNEQFF
TRBJ2-3	NA	15	TRBD2	TRBV6-4	TGTGCCAGCAGCGCGGGGGGAGTAGCGACAGATACGCAGTATTTT	CASSAGGVATDTQYF
TRBJ1-2	NA	12	TRBD1	TRBV27	TGTGCCAGCAGGGCAGGGGGTGATGGCTACACCTTC	CASRAGGDGYTF
TRBJ2-5	once	15	NA	TRBV19	TGTGCCAGTAGTATAGGAGGCGGGTTACAAGAGACCCAGTACTTC	CASSIGGGLQETQYF
TRBJ2-3	NA	14	NA	TRBV30	TGTGCCTGGAGTGGGGGACACCACACAGATACGCAGTATTTT	CAWSGGHHTDTQYF
TRBJ2-3	NA	18	TRBD2	TRBV19	TGTGCCAGTAGCCGGGGACTAGCGGGAAGATCCAGCACAGATACGCAGTATTTT	CASSRGLAGRSSTDTQYF
TRBJ2-2	NA	15	TRBD1	TRBV5-4	TGTGCCAGCAGCCTGAGGACAGGGAGCGCCGGGGAGCTGTTTTTT	CASSLRTGSAGELFF
TRBJ2-1	NA	18	TRBD2	TRBV13	TGTGCCAGCAGCTCACCCCGCGGGAGACCTGACTCCAACAATGAGCAGTTCTTC	CASSSPRGRPDSNNEQFF
TRBJ2-3	NA	12	NA	TRBV19	TGTGCCAGTAGTATGGGCTCAGATACGCAGTATTTT	CASSMGSDTQYF
TRBJ2-1	NA	18	NA	TRBV19	TGTGCCAGTAGTACCGATAGATTACAGGGATACTCCTACAATGAGCAGTTCTTC	CASSTDRLQGYSYNEQFF
TRBJ2-5	NA	16	TRBD2	TRBV7-2	TGTGCCAGCAGCTTAGCTCTGACTAGCGGGAGGGGGACCCAGTACTTC	CASSLALTSGRGTQYF
TRBJ2-5	NA	15	NA	TRBV6-6	TGTGCCAGCAGGGAACTCGATCTGGCAGGGGAGACCCAGTACTTC	CASRELDLAGETQYF
TRBJ2-5	once	13	TRBD2	TRBV10-1	TGCGCCAACCGGACTAGCGGGCTAGAGACCCAGTACTTC	CANRTSGLETQYF
TRBJ2-5	NA	15	TRBD2	TRBV7-2	TGTGCCAGCAGCTTTACTACTAGCGGGAGGGAGACCCAGTACTTC	CASSFTTSGRETQYF